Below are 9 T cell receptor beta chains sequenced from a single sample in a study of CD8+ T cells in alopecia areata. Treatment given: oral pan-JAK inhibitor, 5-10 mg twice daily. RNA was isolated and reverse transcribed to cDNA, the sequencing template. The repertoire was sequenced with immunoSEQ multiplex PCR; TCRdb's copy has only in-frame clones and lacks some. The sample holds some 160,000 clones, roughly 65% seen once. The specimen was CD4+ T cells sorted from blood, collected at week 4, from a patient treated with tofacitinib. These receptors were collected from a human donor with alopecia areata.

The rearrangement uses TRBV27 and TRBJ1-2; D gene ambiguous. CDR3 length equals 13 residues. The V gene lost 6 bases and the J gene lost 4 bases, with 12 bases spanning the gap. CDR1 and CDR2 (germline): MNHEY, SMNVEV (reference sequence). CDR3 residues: CASSSDVVYGYTF. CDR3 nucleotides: TGTGCCAGCAGCTCGGACGTAGTCTATGGCTACACCTTC.

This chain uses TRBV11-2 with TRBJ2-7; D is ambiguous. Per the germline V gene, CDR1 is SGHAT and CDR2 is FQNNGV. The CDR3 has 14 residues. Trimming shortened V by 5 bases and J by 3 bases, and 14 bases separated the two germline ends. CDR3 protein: CASSPQLANYEQYF. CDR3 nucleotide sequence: TGTGCCAGCAGCCCCCAGCTGGCCAACTACGAGCAGTACTTC.

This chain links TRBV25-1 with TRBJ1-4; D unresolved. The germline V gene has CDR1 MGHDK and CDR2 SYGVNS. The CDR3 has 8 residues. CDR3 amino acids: CPREKLFF. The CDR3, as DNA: TGTCCCCGTGAAAAACTGTTTTTT.

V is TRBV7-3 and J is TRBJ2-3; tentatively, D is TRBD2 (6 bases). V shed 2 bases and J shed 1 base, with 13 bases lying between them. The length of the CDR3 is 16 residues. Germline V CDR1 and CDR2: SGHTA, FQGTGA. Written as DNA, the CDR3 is TGTGCCAGCAGCTTATGGGGACTTTCTCGCACAGATACGCAGTATTTT. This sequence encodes CASSLWGLSRTDTQYF.

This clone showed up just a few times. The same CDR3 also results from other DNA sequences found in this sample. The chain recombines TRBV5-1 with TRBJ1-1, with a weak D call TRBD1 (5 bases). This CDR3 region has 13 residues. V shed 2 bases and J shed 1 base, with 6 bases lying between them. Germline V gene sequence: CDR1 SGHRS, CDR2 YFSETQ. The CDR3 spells CASSFGGNTEAFF. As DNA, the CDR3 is TGCGCCAGCAGCTTTGGGGGGAACACTGAAGCTTTCTTT.

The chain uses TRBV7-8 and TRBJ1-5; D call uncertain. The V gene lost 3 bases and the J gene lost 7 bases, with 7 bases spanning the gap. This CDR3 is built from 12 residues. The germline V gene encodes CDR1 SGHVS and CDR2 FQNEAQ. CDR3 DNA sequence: TGTGCCAGCAGCTTGTTGGGGCAGCCCCAGCATTTT. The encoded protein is CASSLLGQPQHF.

Written as DNA, the CDR3 is TGTGCCAGCAGTTACTCGGGGGACCTGATGAACACTGAAGCTTTCTTT. Translating gives CASSYSGDLMNTEAFF. The chain employs TRBV6-5 and TRBJ1-1; perhaps TRBD1 as D (5 bases). V dropped 0 bases and J dropped 0 bases, with 11 bases sitting between them. CDR1 MNHEY and CDR2 SVGAGI come from the germline V gene. This CDR3 is built from 16 residues.

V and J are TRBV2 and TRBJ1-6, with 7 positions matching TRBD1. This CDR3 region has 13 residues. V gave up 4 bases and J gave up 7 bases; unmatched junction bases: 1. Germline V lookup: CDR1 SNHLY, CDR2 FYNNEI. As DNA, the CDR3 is TGTGCCAGCAGTGGGACAGGCAATTCACCCCTCCACTTT. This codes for CASSGTGNSPLHF.

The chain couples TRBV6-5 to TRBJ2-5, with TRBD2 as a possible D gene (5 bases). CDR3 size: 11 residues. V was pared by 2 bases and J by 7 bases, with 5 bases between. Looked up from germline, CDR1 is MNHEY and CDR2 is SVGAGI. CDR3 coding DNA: TGTGCCAGCAGTTACGAGGGGACCCAGTACTTC. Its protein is CASSYEGTQYF.